This T cell receptor beta chain was obtained from a study of cytomegalovirus exposure and HLA in healthy donors. Across the study: Earlier sequencing of 150 million to 200 million T cells yielded 90 million to 140 million unique TCR beta sequences. Notes on the study in general: Researchers reported in a later analysis that common viral pathogens appeared linked to several top clusters. Accurate HLA-A and HLA-B prediction from TCR beta sequences was reported for most subjects.

CDR3 length: 14 amino acids. Deletions cut 0 bases from V and 7 bases from J, with 13 bases between. CDR1 and CDR2 from the germline V gene are GTSNPN and SVGIG (reference sequence). This clone is a singleton in its sample. Antigen: not known. Each donor was nominally healthy when sampled (though unrecorded immune exposures were likely). Primers included in the PCR were 60 Vbeta and 13 Jbeta primers. Assay: immunoSEQ multiplex PCR; the TCRdb copy retains only in-frame clones and omits some. The sample has around 160,000 clones, around 79% seen once. The chain employs TRBV30 and TRBJ1-5; possibly TRBD1 for D (5 bases). This sequence was found in a man aged 35 to 55 in good health and CMV-seropositive. Sequenced material: PBMCs. CDR3 region: CAWSVAGMGQPQHF. The CDR3 region has the DNA TGTGCCTGGAGTGTGGCAGGGATGGGGCAGCCCCAGCATTTT.